Shown below are 21 T cell receptor beta chains from a single sample sequenced in a study of shared clonotypes between healthy human individuals. Data came from immunoSEQ multiplex PCR; TCRdb stores just in-frame clones and leaves some out. This table has 550,000 to 800,000 clones, around 72% appearing once. Input material: memory CD4+ T cells sorted from blood. Subset specified: CD45RA-negative fraction. These receptors were taken from a woman aged 25 to 39 in good health.

The V and J genes are TRBV4-1 and TRBJ1-1, with D possibly TRBD1 on 5 matching bases. V lost 4 bases, J lost 1 base, and 16 bases lay in between. The length of the CDR3 is 16 residues. CDR1 is MGHRA, CDR2 YSYEKL, per germline. CDR3 sequence (DNA): TGCGCCAGCAGCCGAAGAACGGGACTCACGAACACTGAAGCTTTCTTT. It is translated as CASSRRTGLTNTEAFF.

The rearrangement joins TRBV2 to TRBJ2-2, with 9 positions matching TRBD2. With V trimmed by 7 bases and J by 3 bases, 6 bases remained unmatched. The germline CDR1 and CDR2 sequences are SNHLY and FYNNEI. CDR3 size: 15 residues. The CDR3 region is CASTEWTSDTGELFF. CDR3 DNA sequence: TGTGCCAGCACAGAATGGACTAGCGACACCGGGGAGCTGTTTTTT.

This clone was counted only a few times. Just one base apart from a much larger clone, this may be a read error. The rearrangement joins TRBV7-9 to TRBJ2-3; unclear D gene. The ends were cut back, 6 bases at V and 0 bases at J, with 4 bases in the middle. The CDR3 is 12 residues long. Per germline, CDR1 SEHNR and CDR2 FQNEAQ (reference sequence). CDR3 loop: CASRPSTDTQYF. CDR3 sequence (DNA): TGTGCCAGCAGGCCTAGCACAGATACGCAGTATTTT.

The chain joins TRBV5-1 to TRBJ2-7, with a tentative D call TRBD2 (5 bases). Germline V gene lookup returns CDR1 SGHRS and CDR2 YFSETQ. CDR3 length: 14 residues. V was pared by 0 bases and J by 4 bases, with 11 bases between. Here the CDR3 reads CASSLAEGGYEQYF. CDR3 coding DNA: TGCGCCAGCAGCTTGGCCGAGGGCGGGTACGAGCAGTACTTC.

With regard to this clone: Other DNA sequences within the sample encode an identical CDR3. The chain links TRBV28 to TRBJ1-2; D is perhaps TRBD1 (5 bases). V dropped 3 bases and J dropped 5 bases, with 10 bases sitting between them. CDR3 length equals 13 residues. Per germline, CDR1 MDHEN and CDR2 SYDVKM. The CDR3 spells CASSLAGYYGYTF. The CDR3 bases are TGTGCCAGCAGTTTGGCAGGGTATTATGGCTACACCTTC.

This rearrangement joins TRBV5-1 to TRBJ2-7; 8 positions match TRBD2. This CDR3 has 17 amino acids. V dropped 2 bases and J dropped 5; count of bases not matched to a gene: 15. CDR1 is SGHRS, CDR2 YFSETQ, per germline. CDR3 sequence reads: CASSFGGFGGRRNEQYF. The CDR3 bases are TGCGCCAGCAGCTTCGGCGGTTTTGGCGGGAGGCGAAACGAGCAGTACTTC. Filled out from reference TRBV5-1 and TRBJ2-7, the complete variable domain reads KAGVTQTPRYLIKTRGQQVTLSCSPISGHRSVSWYQQTPGQGLQFLFEYFSETQRNKGNFPGRFSGRQFSNSRSEMNVSTLELGDSALYLCASSFGGFGGRRNEQYFGPGTRLTVT.

The V and J genes are TRBV29-1 and TRBJ2-5; no clear D gene. The germline V gene encodes CDR1 SQVTM and CDR2 ANQGSEA. This CDR3 has 11 amino acids. V lost 4 bases, J lost 3 bases, and 6 bases lay in between. The chain's CDR3 is CSVGDKETQYF. The CDR3 DNA is TGCAGCGTTGGAGACAAAGAGACCCAGTACTTC.

V usage is TRBV10-3 and J usage is TRBJ2-7; 7 bases fit TRBD1. This CDR3 is 13 amino acids long. The V gene's germline CDR1 is ENHRY and CDR2 SYGVKD. V trimming: 1 base; J trimming: 5 bases; junction bases outside the gene matches: 2. The CDR3 DNA follows: TGTGCCATCAGTGAGTACAGGGGCGACGAGCAGTACTTC. Its protein product is CAISEYRGDEQYF.

This sequence joins TRBV25-1 and TRBJ1-2; no definite D call. The germline V gene has CDR1 MGHDK and CDR2 SYGVNS. Trimming stripped 5 bases from V and 4 bases from J, with 5 bases between. The CDR3 has 11 residues. This CDR3 is CASSKGYGYTF. In nucleotides, the CDR3 is TGTGCCAGCAGTAAGGGCTATGGCTACACCTTC.

The CDR3 protein is CASSEPGTNQPQHF. In DNA form, the CDR3 reads TGTGCCAGCAGTGAGCCGGGTACCAATCAGCCCCAGCATTTT. The J gene is TRBJ1-5, the V gene TRBV28; D remains unclear. This CDR3 spans 14 amino acids. In germline, CDR1 is MDHEN, CDR2 SYDVKM. The germline V and J ends were trimmed by 5 bases and 3 bases, with 11 bases remaining between them.

The V call is TRBV27, the J call TRBJ2-1, with D hard to call. Germline V gives CDR1 MNHEY, CDR2 SMNVEV (reference sequence). The CDR3 length is 14 residues. V was clipped by 2 bases and J by 7 bases, with 12 bases between them. CDR3 sequence: CASSLRRLQNEQFF. As DNA, the CDR3 is TGTGCCAGCAGTTTACGTCGGTTACAGAATGAGCAGTTCTTC.

The chain carries TRBV9 and TRBJ2-3; D gene ambiguous. The V gene lost 4 bases and the J gene lost 4 bases, with 7 bases spanning the gap. Per the germline V gene, CDR1 is SGDLS and CDR2 is YYNGEE. The CDR3 length is 12 residues. The CDR3: CASSRYADTQYF. Here the CDR3 DNA reads TGTGCCAGCAGCCGGTACGCAGATACGCAGTATTTT.

The chain joins TRBV4-2 to TRBJ1-2; D is perhaps TRBD1 (6 bases). Trimming removed 2 bases at V and 5 bases at J, with 12 bases between. CDR3 length: 14 residues. Per germline, CDR1 LGHNA and CDR2 YNFKEQ. The CDR3 nucleotides read TGTGCCAGCAGCCAATCCGGGGGCGGTTATGGCTACACCTTC. Protein product: CASSQSGGGYGYTF.

This chain connects TRBV5-1 to TRBJ2-3; TRBD2 matches at 13 bases. Germline-derived CDR1 and CDR2 are SGHRS and YFSETQ. CDR3 length equals 16 residues. V lost 4 bases to trimming and J lost 1 base; unmatched junction nucleotides: 3. In nucleotides, the CDR3 is TGCGCCAGCAGCACCGGACTAGCGGGGGGCACAGATACGCAGTATTTT. Protein product: CASSTGLAGGTDTQYF.

The chain recombines TRBV5-4 with TRBJ2-7; 7 positions agree with TRBD2. V gave up 0 bases and J gave up 4 bases; unmatched junction bases: 10. Germline V lookup: CDR1 SGHNT, CDR2 YYREEE (reference sequence). This CDR3 is 16 amino acids long. The CDR3 coding sequence is TGTGCCAGCAGCTTGGACGCGGGTACTAGCGTTTACGAGCAGTACTTC. This gives the protein CASSLDAGTSVYEQYF.

The rearrangement links TRBV6-6 to TRBJ2-3; D is possibly TRBD1 (6 bases). V was trimmed by 5 bases and J by 0 bases, leaving 12 bases between them. Germline V gene sequence: CDR1 MNHNY, CDR2 SVGAGI (reference sequence). The CDR3 runs 15 residues. The CDR3 sequence: CASSLRDISTDTQYF. CDR3 in DNA: TGTGCCAGCAGTCTCAGGGACATTAGCACAGATACGCAGTATTTT.

In its sample, this clone was seen once. V and J are TRBV15 and TRBJ2-7; D not resolved. The V and J ends lost 4 bases and 3 bases respectively, with 10 bases between them. The length of the CDR3 is 13 residues. Germline V gives CDR1 LNHNV, CDR2 YYDKDF (reference sequence). This chain's CDR3 is CATSIGLGYEQYF. CDR3 nucleotide sequence: TGTGCCACCAGCATAGGGCTCGGCTACGAGCAGTACTTC.

This chain connects TRBV2 to TRBJ2-7; TRBD1 agrees at 11 bases. Losses at the gene ends were 7 bases for V and 6 bases for J; bases not matched to a gene: 2. The germline CDR1 and CDR2 sequences are SNHLY and FYNNEI. This CDR3 spans 12 amino acids. The CDR3 protein is CASTGQGAEQYF. Here the CDR3 DNA reads TGTGCCAGCACTGGACAGGGGGCCGAGCAGTACTTC. Based on the CDR3 plus reference TRBV2 and TRBJ2-7, the full variable domain is EPEVTQTPSHQVTQMGQEVILRCVPISNHLYFYWYRQILGQKVEFLVSFYNNEISEKSEIFDDQFSVERPDGSNFTLKIRSTKLEDSAMYFCASTGQGAEQYFGPGTRLTVT.

This chain joins TRBV2 and TRBJ2-5, with D tentatively TRBD2 (6 bases). Trimming removed 6 bases from V and 9 bases from J, with 20 bases in between. CDR1 SNHLY and CDR2 FYNNEI come from the germline V gene. CDR3 length equals 14 residues. The CDR3 here is CASREREWWGAQYF. The CDR3 DNA sequence: TGTGCCAGCAGGGAACGGGAGTGGTGGGGGGCCCAGTACTTC.

There are a few counts of this clone. V is TRBV10-3 and J is TRBJ1-2; D gene ambiguous. The CDR3 extends over 12 amino acids. The germline V gene has CDR1 ENHRY and CDR2 SYGVKD. The V end was cut by 2 bases, the J end by 8 bases, with 9 bases between. The CDR3 sequence: CAISEREAGYTF. As DNA, the CDR3 is TGTGCCATCAGTGAGCGGGAGGCGGGCTACACCTTC.

The rearrangement uses TRBV5-1 and TRBJ2-5, with TRBD2 identical over 7 bases. V shed 6 bases, J shed 4 bases, and the junction held 15 bases outside the gene matches. This CDR3 has 16 amino acids. Germline V gene data show CDR1 as SGHRS and CDR2 as YFSETQ. In DNA form, the CDR3 reads TGCGCCAGCACCTTCAAAACCGCTAGCGGTCGAGAGACCCAGTACTTC. It codes for CASTFKTASGRETQYF.